Below, 18 T cell receptor beta chains from the same sample are listed, as sequenced in a study of vaccination and CD4 T cells after COVID-19. The treatment was: roughly 10-day PBMC culture with coronavirus spike peptide pools or control peptides (ViraFEST assay). No cognate antigen is known for these TCRs. At the Johns Hopkins FTIC core, DNA taken from cultured CD4+ T cells was sequenced by way of the Oncomine TCR Beta short-read assay. TCRdb reanalysed the PCR reads using MiXCR and keeps one entry per CDR3 protein. Counted here are roughly 25,000 distinct CDR3 sequences, around 64% occurring once; the ten biggest clones make up less than 25%. The specimen comprised CD4+ T cells from blood, cultured in vitro, sampled after SARS-CoV-2 vaccination. The source of these receptors is a human donor who received a COVID-19 vaccine.

J is TRBJ2-2 and V is TRBV12-3 or TRBV12-4; D ambiguous. CDR3 length: 13 residues. V was clipped by 3 bases and J by 7 bases, with 9 bases between them. CDR3 in DNA: TGTGCCAGCAGTTTTATTGTAAGCGGGGAGCTGTTTTTT. Translation: CASSFIVSGELFF.

This rearrangement joins TRBV20-1 to TRBJ1-2, with 8 bases identical to TRBD1. The CDR3 sequence is 15 residues long. In germline, CDR1 is DFQATT, CDR2 SNEGSKA (reference sequence). The V and J ends lost 4 bases and 5 bases, in that order; junction bases with no gene match: 12. In DNA, the CDR3 is TGCAGTGCTACACCGGGACAGGTTCAGTGGTATGGCTACACCTTC. Protein: CSATPGQVQWYGYTF.

The chain combines TRBV20-1 with TRBJ1-2; D not resolved. The CDR3 is 14 residues long. Germline V gives CDR1 DFQATT, CDR2 SNEGSKA (reference sequence). Between the trimmed V and J ends, which lost 5 bases and 3 bases, there was a span of 16 bases. CDR3 protein: CSAQIHTSYYGYTF. The CDR3 region has the DNA TGCAGTGCTCAGATTCATACGTCGTACTATGGCTACACCTTC.

This clonotype was picked up a small number of times. The genes are TRBV6-1 and TRBJ2-5; D is ambiguous. CDR3 length: 13 residues. Germline CDR1 MNHNS, CDR2 SASEGT. The V gene lost 3 bases and the J gene lost 0 bases, with 5 bases spanning the gap. Here the CDR3 DNA reads TGTGCCAGCAGTGATTCTCACCAAGAGACCCAGTACTTC. It is translated as CASSDSHQETQYF.

V is TRBV5-1 and J is TRBJ2-3; 9 positions agree with TRBD2. Germline V gene sequence: CDR1 SGHRS, CDR2 YFSETQ. The CDR3 consists of 17 residues. V was clipped by 0 bases and J by 0 bases; unmatched bases: 5. CDR3 loop: CASSLAPSGASTDTQYF. The DNA for the CDR3 is TGCGCCAGCAGCTTGGCCCCTAGCGGGGCGAGCACAGATACGCAGTATTTT.

The J gene is TRBJ1-2, the V gene TRBV19; 8 bases line up with TRBD1. The V gene end was trimmed by 7 bases and the J gene end by 3 bases; junction bases not matched to a gene: 4. From germline, CDR1 is LNHDA and CDR2 SQIVND (reference sequence). The CDR3 is 13 amino acids. The CDR3 DNA is TGTGCCAGTACGAACAGGGGGTACTATGGCTACACCTTC. Encoded protein: CASTNRGYYGYTF.

The chain combines TRBV20-1 with TRBJ1-1, with D perhaps matching TRBD1 (6 bases). CDR1 and CDR2 (germline): DFQATT, SNEGSKA (reference sequence). Trimming left V 0 bases short and J 11 bases short, with 19 bases between. This CDR3 is 14 amino acids long. Written as DNA, the CDR3 is TGCAGTGCTAGAGAGGGGGGCCGGGAGGGAGGGGCTTTCTTT. As protein: CSAREGGREGGAFF.

The chain recombines TRBV20-1 with TRBJ1-1; D may be TRBD1 (6 bases). The germline V gene has CDR1 DFQATT and CDR2 SNEGSKA (reference sequence). This CDR3 is built from 11 residues. The ends were cut back, 2 bases at V and 10 bases at J, with 11 bases in the middle. CDR3: CSARSIRGAFF. CDR3 DNA sequence: TGCAGTGCTAGATCTATCAGGGGAGCTTTCTTT.

The chain couples TRBV7-6 to TRBJ2-5; possible D gene TRBD1, 8 bases. V lost 4 bases and J 0 bases, leaving 15 bases between the germline ends. The CDR3 runs to 16 residues. Germline V gives CDR1 SGHVS, CDR2 FNYEAQ. CDR3 nucleotide sequence: TGTGCCAGCAGCTCCAGGGGGCTAGCGGACCAAGAGACCCAGTACTTC. Translated: CASSSRGLADQETQYF.

As DNA, the CDR3 is TGCAGTGCTAGGGGGGGGACAGGGCTGAACACTGAAGCTTTCTTT. Amino acids: CSARGGTGLNTEAFF. The rearrangement links TRBV20-1 to TRBJ1-1; 9 bases match TRBD1. This CDR3 contains 15 residues. Unmatched junction bases numbered 5, after V lost 3 bases and J lost 0 bases. Germline lookup yields CDR1 DFQATT and CDR2 SNEGSKA (reference sequence).

There are a few counts of this clonotype. V gene TRBV7-9 combines with J gene TRBJ1-2; D ambiguous. The CDR3 is 14 residues long. The germline V gene encodes CDR1 SEHNR and CDR2 FQNEAQ (reference sequence). V was shortened by 4 bases and J by 4 bases, with 13 bases between the two germline ends. DNA of the CDR3: TGTGCCAGCAGCTCGAGGGATCTTACCTATGGCTACACCTTC. Residues: CASSSRDLTYGYTF.

This clonotype was seen only a few times. The rearrangement links TRBV20-1 to TRBJ2-7; 7 bases are shared with TRBD1. The CDR3 extends over 15 amino acids. V was clipped by 2 bases and J by 6 bases; unmatched bases: 13. Germline V gives CDR1 DFQATT, CDR2 SNEGSKA (reference sequence). CDR3 in amino acids: CSARQLEGALREQYF. The CDR3 nucleotides are TGCAGTGCTAGACAACTAGAGGGGGCCCTTCGCGAGCAGTACTTC.

This CDR3 reads CASSFAGLATDTQYF. The CDR3 bases are TGTGCCAGCAGTTTCGCAGGGCTTGCCACAGATACGCAGTATTTT. The genes are TRBV28 and TRBJ2-3, with a tentative D call TRBD1 (5 bases). V lost 3 bases and J 2 bases, leaving 12 bases between the germline ends. CDR3 length: 15 residues. The germline V gene encodes CDR1 MDHEN and CDR2 SYDVKM.

This rearrangement joins TRBV20-1 to TRBJ1-2, with a tentative D call TRBD1 (5 bases). CDR1 is DFQATT and CDR2 is SNEGSKA in the germline V gene (reference sequence). The V and J ends lost 4 bases and 7 bases respectively, with 13 bases between them. This CDR3 has 12 amino acids. CDR3 nucleotides: TGCAGTGCTACAACAGGAGTCTTTGGCTACACCTTC. Translation gives CSATTGVFGYTF.

This CDR3 reads CASSIMGSSGNTIYF. CDR3 bases: TGTGCCAGTAGTATAATGGGGAGCTCTGGAAACACCATATATTTT. V gene TRBV19 combines with J gene TRBJ1-3; D unresolved. Germline loops: CDR1 LNHDA, CDR2 SQIVND (reference sequence). V shed 2 bases and J shed 0 bases, with 8 bases lying between them. The CDR3 runs 15 residues.

The chain employs TRBV20-1 and TRBJ1-5; TRBD1 matches 8 bases. Germline V CDR1 and CDR2: DFQATT, SNEGSKA (reference sequence). The CDR3 runs 15 residues. Trimming cost V 6 bases and J 7 bases; bases outside gene matches: 14. The chain's CDR3 is CSATPAGGASQPQHF. The CDR3 DNA follows: TGCAGTGCCACCCCCGCAGGGGGCGCTTCCCAGCCCCAGCATTTT.

The rearrangement uses TRBV10-2 and TRBJ1-2; D might be TRBD1 (5 bases). Germline CDR1 reads WSHSY; CDR2 reads SAAADI. With 3 bases removed from V and 5 bases from J, the gap between germline ends came to 10 bases. This CDR3 spans 13 amino acids. The CDR3 nucleotides read TGCGCCAGCAGTGACGCGGGACGGTATGGCTACACCTTC. Translation: CASSDAGRYGYTF.

This chain joins TRBV24-1 and TRBJ2-7; 7 bases line up with TRBD2. Germline lookup yields CDR1 KGHDR and CDR2 SFDVKD. The CDR3 has 14 residues. The ends lost 9 bases at V and 0 bases at J; junction bases unmatched: 7. The CDR3 DNA sequence: TGTGCCACCTCCAGCGGGGCGAGCTCCTACGAGCAGTACTTC. Its translation: CATSSGASSYEQYF.